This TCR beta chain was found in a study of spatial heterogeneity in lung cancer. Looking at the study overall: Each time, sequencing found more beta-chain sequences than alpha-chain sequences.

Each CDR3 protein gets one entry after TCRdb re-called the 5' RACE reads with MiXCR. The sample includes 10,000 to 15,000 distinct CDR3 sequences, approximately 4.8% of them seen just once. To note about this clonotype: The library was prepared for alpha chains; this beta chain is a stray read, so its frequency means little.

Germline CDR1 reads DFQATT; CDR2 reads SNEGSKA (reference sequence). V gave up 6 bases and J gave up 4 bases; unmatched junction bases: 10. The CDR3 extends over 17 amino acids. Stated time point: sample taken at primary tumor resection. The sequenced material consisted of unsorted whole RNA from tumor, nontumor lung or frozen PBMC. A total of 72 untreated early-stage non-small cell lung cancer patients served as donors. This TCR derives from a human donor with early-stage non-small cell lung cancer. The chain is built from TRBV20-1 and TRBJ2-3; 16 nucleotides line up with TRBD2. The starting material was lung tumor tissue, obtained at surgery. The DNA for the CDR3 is TGCAGTGCCCTACCGGGACTAGCGGGGGGGCAGGCAGATACGCAGTATTTT. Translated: CSALPGLAGGQADTQYF.